This passage covers 17 T cell receptor beta chains from one sample sequenced in a study of cytomegalovirus exposure and HLA in healthy donors. Amplification used 60 Vbeta primers and 13 Jbeta primers. Sequencing was performed with immunoSEQ multiplex PCR; in TCRdb, only in-frame clones are kept and a portion is missing. The sample includes some 170,000 clones, 60% to 80% of them seen just once. The sequencing sample was made of PBMCs. Receptors originate from a man between 40 and 49 years old in good health and CMV-seropositive.

This chain connects TRBV4-1 to TRBJ1-1, with TRBD1 identical over 8 bases. There are 17 residues in the CDR3. Germline CDR1 MGHRA, CDR2 YSYEKL. Trimming removed 0 bases from V and 5 bases from J; junction bases left unmatched: 11. CDR3 DNA: TGCGCCAGCAGCCAAGATGGGACAGGCTATAGGAGGACTGAAGCTTTCTTT. Its translation: CASSQDGTGYRRTEAFF.

V usage is TRBV2 and J usage is TRBJ2-3, with no clear D. The CDR3 is 13 residues long. V dropped 3 bases and J dropped 6 bases, with 10 bases sitting between them. CDR1 and CDR2 (germline): SNHLY, FYNNEI. CDR3 region: CASSDEYRDTQYF. CDR3 nucleotide sequence: TGTGCCAGCAGTGATGAGTACCGGGATACGCAGTATTTT.

The J gene is TRBJ2-1, the V gene TRBV9, with 7 bases that match TRBD2. Trimming took 0 bases from V and 5 from J; bases not matched to a gene: 8. The germline V gene has CDR1 SGDLS and CDR2 YYNGEE. This CDR3 has 16 amino acids. DNA of the CDR3: TGTGCCAGCAGCGTAGAGGGCGGGAGTTTCAACAATGAGCAGTTCTTC. Residues: CASSVEGGSFNNEQFF. Full variable domain (rest looked up from reference TRBV9 and TRBJ2-1): DSGVTQTPKHLITATGQRVTLRCSPRSGDLSVYWYQQSLDQGLQFLIQYYNGEERAKGNILERFSAQQFPDLHSELNLSSLELGDSALYFCASSVEGGSFNNEQFFGPGTRLTVL.

The V gene is TRBV6-1, the J gene TRBJ2-7; 8 bases align to TRBD2. The V segment lost 7 bases and the J segment 3 bases; nucleotides outside the gene matches: 8. Germline loops: CDR1 MNHNS, CDR2 SASEGT. The CDR3 covers 14 residues. The CDR3 nucleotides read TGTGCCAGCACGGCGGGAGGCCCAATCTACGAGCAGTACTTC. Translation gives CASTAGGPIYEQYF.

The V call is TRBV6-4, the J call TRBJ2-1; 7 positions match TRBD2. The germline V gene has CDR1 MRHNA and CDR2 SNTAGT. J lost 1 base, V lost 4 bases, and 4 bases had no gene match. CDR3 length equals 15 residues. CDR3 DNA sequence: TGTGCCAGCAGTGTGCTAGCGGCTTCCTACAATGAGCAGTTCTTC. Amino acid sequence: CASSVLAASYNEQFF.

The CDR3 DNA follows: TGTGCCAGCACCAGGGCCGGTCCTGGGGCCAACGTCCTGACTTTC. Residues: CASTRAGPGANVLTF. The V and J genes are TRBV28 and TRBJ2-6; maybe TRBD1 (5 bases). The germline V gene has CDR1 MDHEN and CDR2 SYDVKM. Between the trimmed V and J ends, which lost 7 bases and 2 bases, there was a span of 12 bases. CDR3 length: 15 amino acids.

This chain uses TRBV9 with TRBJ1-2; possible D gene TRBD1, 6 bases. Germline loops: CDR1 SGDLS, CDR2 YYNGEE. The CDR3 is 17 residues long. V was shortened by 0 bases and J by 2 bases, with 17 bases between the two germline ends. The CDR3 bases are TGTGCCAGCAGCGTAGCTACGAGTGGGACAACAAACTATGGCTACACCTTC. This encodes CASSVATSGTTNYGYTF.

As to this clone: Other DNA sequences in this sample translate to the same CDR3. This chain connects TRBV5-1 to TRBJ2-3; no clear D gene. Germline CDR1 and CDR2: SGHRS and YFSETQ. The CDR3 totals 11 residues. Trimming took off 4 bases at V and 6 bases at J, with 6 bases between the two ends. CDR3 in amino acids: CASSLADTQYF. The CDR3 DNA is TGCGCCAGCAGCCTCGCGGATACGCAGTATTTT.

The chain joins TRBV6-1 to TRBJ1-2; D may be TRBD1 (5 bases). V lost 2 bases, J lost 2 bases, and 12 bases lay in between. The length of the CDR3 is 15 residues. CDR1 is MNHNS and CDR2 is SASEGT in the germline V gene. In DNA, the CDR3 is TGTGCCAGCAGTGAACTAGGGGCCCGCAACTATGGCTACACCTTC. Its translation: CASSELGARNYGYTF.

This clone was picked up one time. V usage is TRBV19 and J usage is TRBJ2-3; TRBD1 matches at 7 bases. The CDR3 totals 19 residues. V shed 3 bases, J shed 2 bases, and the junction held 17 bases outside the gene matches. The germline V gene encodes CDR1 LNHDA and CDR2 SQIVND (reference sequence). The CDR3 spells CASSIARGSTTFPTDTQYF. The CDR3 nucleotides read TGTGCCAGTAGTATCGCCAGGGGGTCGACCACTTTTCCCACAGATACGCAGTATTTT.

There are a few counts of this clone. The chain has TRBV7-9 and TRBJ1-2; TRBD1 is a possible D gene (5 bases). The CDR3 is made up of 13 amino acids. Trimming pared 5 bases from V and 4 bases from J, leaving 11 bases between. Germline-derived CDR1 and CDR2 are SEHNR and FQNEAQ (reference sequence). The DNA for the CDR3 is TGTGCCAGCAGCCCGACAGTTTCCTATGGCTACACCTTC. Residues: CASSPTVSYGYTF.

This clone was seen just once. The chain is built from TRBV28 and TRBJ2-1; D is possibly TRBD2 (6 bases). Trimming cost V 3 bases and J 4 bases, with 13 bases left between them. The CDR3 loop spans 15 amino acids. Germline-derived CDR1 and CDR2 are MDHEN and SYDVKM. The CDR3 spells CASSFRGGRYNEQFF. The CDR3 DNA reads TGTGCCAGCAGTTTTCGGGGAGGACGATACAATGAGCAGTTCTTC.

This chain's CDR3 is CASSSSFTDTQYF. CDR3 sequence (DNA): TGTGCCAGCAGCTCCTCCTTCACAGATACGCAGTATTTT. The chain employs TRBV7-2 and TRBJ2-3; D unresolved. The CDR3 length is 13 residues. Germline V gene sequence: CDR1 SGHTA, CDR2 FQGNSA. V dropped 4 bases and J dropped 2 bases, with 7 bases sitting between them.

The chain recombines TRBV5-1 with TRBJ1-5; the match to TRBD1 covers 7 bases. J gave up 2 bases and V 4 bases, and 3 bases lay outside the gene matches. The CDR3 consists of 14 residues. Per germline, CDR1 SGHRS and CDR2 YFSETQ. The CDR3 here is CASSDGQGNQPQHF. CDR3 sequence (DNA): TGCGCCAGCAGCGACGGACAGGGCAATCAGCCCCAGCATTTT.

This chain links TRBV21-1 with TRBJ2-3; the listed D gene, TRBD2, was not tested against the DNA. TRBV21-1 is a recognized pseudogene. This CDR3 is 15 amino acids long. The CDR3 nucleotides are TGTGCCAACTCTAAACCGGGTCCGACCACAGATACGCAGTATTTT. Translation gives CANSKPGPTTDTQYF.

This clone was picked up one time. The gene calls are TRBV5-1 and TRBJ2-7, with D possibly matching TRBD2 (6 bases). In germline, CDR1 is SGHRS, CDR2 YFSETQ. There are 14 residues in the CDR3. The V gene lost 2 bases and the J gene lost 5 bases, with 14 bases spanning the gap. The CDR3 DNA follows: TGCGCCAGCAGCTTAGGAGGGGTGGGCCACGAGCAGTACTTC. This translates into CASSLGGVGHEQYF.

This clone was counted a single time. This chain links TRBV19 with TRBJ1-1, with D unresolved. Germline V gives CDR1 LNHDA, CDR2 SQIVND (reference sequence). V was shortened by 7 bases and J by 4 bases, with 10 bases between the two germline ends. The length of the CDR3 is 12 residues. The CDR3 DNA follows: TGTGCCAGTAAAAAGTGGAGCACTGAAGCTTTCTTT. The encoded protein is CASKKWSTEAFF.